The rows below give T cell receptor beta chains drawn from one sample of a study of shared T cell receptors in the human thymus. TCRdb's copy holds only in-frame clones and misses some; the assay was immunoSEQ multiplex PCR. The sample contains hundreds of thousands of clones, roughly 90% of which appear only once. The data also belong to a second study, concerning human thymus T cells.

The sample comprised thymocytes. These receptors came from a boy in the first two years of life with a congenital heart defect. CDR3s include the opening cysteine and the closing phenylalanine or tryptophan. A D gene is named only where the DNA matches it firmly. Not every row has a clone size; where given, it reads once, few, many or a size class.

>TRBD1|TRBJ1-2|NA|TRBV7-6
TGTGCCAGCAGCTTAAGGACAGGGGGGAATGTAGTTGGCTACACCTTC
CASSLRTGGNVVGYTF
>NA|TRBJ1-3|few|TRBV5-6
TGTGCCAGCAGTACGACAGTCTCTGGAAACACCATATATTTT
CASSTTVSGNTIYF
>NA|TRBJ2-7|NA|TRBV27
TGTGCCAGCAGTTCCGAGAGCTCCTACGAGCAGTACTTC
CASSSESSYEQYF
>TRBD2|TRBJ2-7|NA|TRBV27
TGTGCCAGCAGTTTATTGTCCCCTATTGCCCACTCCCGACTAGCGGGAGGTCGCGAGCAGTACTTC
CASSLLSPIAHSRLAGGREQYF
>NA|TRBJ2-1|NA|TRBV29-1
TGCAGCGTTGCGGGCGGGGCCCGTAGCAATGAGCAGTTCTTC
CSVAGGARSNEQFF
>TRBD1|TRBJ2-7|NA|TRBV19
TGTGCCAGTAGCGCAAAGTCGGGGACAGGGTCGAACGAGCAGTACTTC
CASSAKSGTGSNEQYF
>NA|TRBJ2-2|NA|TRBV4-1
TGCGCCAGCAGCCAAGTACAGGGTCTTGAGACCGGGGAGCTGTTTTTT
CASSQVQGLETGELFF
>TRBD1|TRBJ2-3|NA|TRBV6-6
TGTGCCAGCAGCTCCGGACAGGGGGCAACAGATACGCAGTATTTT
CASSSGQGATDTQYF
>NA|TRBJ2-1|NA|TRBV6-1
TGTGCCAGCAGTGAAGGTGAGGGTAGAACCTACAATGAGCAGTTCTTC
CASSEGEGRTYNEQFF
>TRBD1|TRBJ2-1|NA|TRBV6-5
TGTGCCAGCAGTCATACGACAGGGCCCTACAATGAGCAGTTCTTC
CASSHTTGPYNEQFF
>TRBD1|TRBJ2-7|NA|TRBV6-6
TGTGCCAGCAGTTACGACCGGGACAGGGACCACGAGCAGTACTTC
CASSYDRDRDHEQYF
>NA|TRBJ2-1|NA|TRBV5-6
TGTGCCAGCAGCTTATCAACACCCCATGGGCAGGGCTCCTACAATGAGCAGTTCTTC
CASSLSTPHGQGSYNEQFF
>TRBD1|TRBJ2-7|NA|TRBV7-2
TGTGCCAGCAGCTTGGGGACAGGGAGGAGGGACGCCTACGAGCAGTACTTC
CASSLGTGRRDAYEQYF
>NA|TRBJ1-1|few|TRBV7-9
TGTGCCAGCAGCCCCCGGTATCGTAGGGGGTTGGGTTTAGAAGCTTTCTTT
CASSPRYRRGLGLEAFF
>NA|TRBJ1-1|once|TRBV18
TGTGCCACCAAGGGAGGATGGGGGGACACTGAAGCTTTCTTT
CATKGGWGDTEAFF